This T cell receptor beta chain originates from a study of T cells after yellow fever vaccination. Study-level information: Libraries from low-cell-number fractions were prepared with the SMART-Seq v4 Ultra Low Input RNA kit. Study results and limitations: Post-booster repertoires again held most primary-vaccination clones (roughly 96% CD4, roughly 88% CD8).

This CDR3 region has 13 residues. Trimming removed 5 bases at V and 4 bases at J, with 11 bases between. CDR1 and CDR2 (germline): KGHSH, LQKENI. Concerning this clonotype: Its antigen is undetermined.

Template switching with 5'RACE generated the TCR cDNA and added a universal primer site and UMIs. From the 5' RACE reads, TCRdb called clonotypes with MiXCR, one entry per CDR3 protein. The sample lists roughly 120,000 distinct CDR3 sequences; approximately 7% were seen once. The sequence came from a young man who received the YFV17D yellow fever vaccine. The input for sequencing was CD4+ T cells sorted from PBMCs, taken 10 days after the first yellow fever vaccination. The chain carries TRBV18 and TRBJ1-2; D perhaps matches TRBD1 (5 bases). The CDR3 bases are TGTGCCAGCTCAGAGGGGCGCGGCTATGGCTACACCTTC. Protein: CASSEGRGYGYTF. Full variable domain (remainder filled in from reference TRBV18 and TRBJ1-2): NAGVMQNPRHLVRRRGQEARLRCSPMKGHSHVYWYRQLPEEGLKFMVYLQKENIIDESGMPKERFSAEFPKEGPSILRIQQVVRGDSAAYFCASSEGRGYGYTFGSGTRLTVV.